Shown below are 9 T cell receptor beta chains from a single sample sequenced in a study of T cells in Graves' hyperthyroidism and ophthalmopathy. RNA transcripts provided the source from which TCR beta CDR3 regions were amplified. Carried out on the TCR CDR3, a first-round RT-PCR used the HTBI primer set. TCRdb re-called the multiplex PCR reads through MiXCR, storing one row per CDR3 protein. The table has hundreds of thousands of distinct CDR3 sequences, roughly 15% seen once. Sequencing was done on a sample of blood. The receptors originated from a woman aged 50 to 60 with Graves' ophthalmopathy.

This clonotype was seen only a few times. The chain's CDR3 is CASILAGGPFLEQYF. The CDR3 DNA reads as TGTGCCAGCATTCTAGCGGGAGGGCCGTTTCTCGAGCAGTACTTC. The V call is TRBV5-5, the J call TRBJ2-7; 12 bases are shared with TRBD2. The V segment lost 6 bases and the J segment 6 bases; nucleotides outside the gene matches: 10. In germline, CDR1 is SGHKS, CDR2 YYEKEE (reference sequence). This CDR3 is built from 15 residues.

This clonotype was recorded many times. The rearrangement links TRBV29-1 to TRBJ2-1; D may be TRBD2 (6 bases). V lost 5 bases to trimming and J lost 9 bases, with 17 bases between them. The germline gives CDR1 SQVTM, CDR2 ANQGSEA. The CDR3 contains 13 residues. CDR3 in DNA: TGCAGCGTTAACCAAGAACTAGCCTCTGAGCAGTTCTTC. This translates into CSVNQELASEQFF.

This clonotype was counted at least ten times. The rearrangement joins TRBV6-5 to TRBJ2-7; D unresolved. Germline V CDR1 and CDR2: MNHEY, SVGAGI. The CDR3 has 15 amino acids. The V end was cut by 0 bases, the J end by 2 bases, with 11 bases between. The CDR3 loop reads CASSYSYGETYEQYF. The CDR3 DNA reads as TGTGCCAGCAGTTACTCGTACGGTGAAACCTACGAGCAGTACTTC.

This clonotype has at least ten counts. The V call is TRBV20-1, the J call TRBJ2-5; D unresolved. Looked up from germline, CDR1 is DFQATT and CDR2 is SNEGSKA (reference sequence). Trimming took off 3 bases at V and 5 bases at J, with 19 bases between the two ends. This CDR3 region has 15 residues. The CDR3 region has the DNA TGCAGTGCTAGGGATGAAGGGTTTGTTGGGGAGACCCAGTACTTC. This encodes CSARDEGFVGETQYF.

This clonotype was observed many times. The CDR3 region is CASSSRREQFF. Here the CDR3 DNA reads TGTGCCAGCAGCTCACGGCGGGAGCAGTTCTTC. The chain has TRBV11-1 and TRBJ2-1; no clear D. Per germline, CDR1 SGHAT and CDR2 FQDESV (reference sequence). The length of the CDR3 is 11 residues. The V and J ends lost 4 bases and 10 bases respectively, with 8 bases between them.

This clonotype appeared many times. This chain links TRBV9 with TRBJ2-5; 10 nucleotides line up with TRBD2. Germline V gene lookup returns CDR1 SGDLS and CDR2 YYNGEE. Losses at the gene ends were 0 bases for V and 4 bases for J; bases not matched to a gene: 3. The CDR3 totals 15 residues. The CDR3 protein is CASSVGVAGGETQYF. For the CDR3, the DNA is TGTGCCAGCAGCGTAGGAGTAGCGGGAGGAGAGACCCAGTACTTC.

This clonotype was seen many times. The chain uses TRBV6-5 and TRBJ2-5, with a possible D match to TRBD1 (5 bases). The CDR3 is 15 amino acids. The germline gives CDR1 MNHEY, CDR2 SVGAGI. V was clipped by 0 bases and J by 5 bases, with 13 bases between them. CDR3 loop: CASSYSEGARETQYF. DNA for the CDR3: TGTGCCAGCAGTTACTCAGAAGGGGCACGGGAGACCCAGTACTTC.

This chain links TRBV11-1 with TRBJ2-2; D may be TRBD1 or TRBD2 (5 bases each). V was pared by 2 bases and J by 4 bases, with 20 bases between. The CDR3 has 18 amino acids. Per germline, CDR1 SGHAT and CDR2 FQDESV (reference sequence). The CDR3 reads CASSLYVRVLGGTGELFF. CDR3 bases: TGTGCCAGCAGCTTATATGTCCGAGTGCTTGGGGGCACCGGGGAGCTGTTTTTT.

This clonotype appeared a few times. This likely came from a read error, as a far larger clone is one base away. The chain carries TRBV27 and TRBJ2-1, with D tentatively TRBD1 or TRBD2 (5 bases each). The CDR3 is made up of 14 amino acids. CDR1 MNHEY and CDR2 SMNVEV come from the germline V gene (reference sequence). The DNA of the CDR3 is TGTGCCAGCAGTTTGAGGGGCTCCTACAATGAGCAGCTCTTC. Translated, it gives CASSLRGSYNEQLF.